This T cell receptor beta chain comes out of a study of identical twins. A universal primer site came from template switching; cDNA carried unique molecular identifiers. One entry per CDR3 protein results from TCRdb running MiXCR on the 5' RACE reads. The sample contains a few hundred thousand distinct CDR3 sequences, about 13% of which appear only once. Germline lookup yields CDR1 SEHNR and CDR2 FQNEAQ (reference sequence). The CDR3 runs to 15 residues. Losses at the gene ends were 5 bases for V and 2 bases for J; bases not matched to a gene: 4. The donors were all healthy and Caucasian. Regarding the study as a whole: Zero-insertion analyses might be partly confounded by invariant T cells like MAIT and iNKT.

This clonotype was seen a handful of times. Its antigen is not known. These same data were also listed under a study on yellow fever vaccine responses in identical twins.

This receptor was taken from a woman between 18 and 29 years old in good health. J is TRBJ2-3 and V is TRBV7-9; 10 bases are shared with TRBD1. Sequencing was carried out using memory (CD45RO+) T cells sorted from blood. Written as DNA, the CDR3 is TGTGCCAGCAGCCGGGGACAGGGGCCCACAGATACGCAGTATTTT. It translates to CASSRGQGPTDTQYF.